This TCR beta chain was sequenced for a study of T cell responses to AZD1222 COVID-19 vaccine. Regarding the study as a whole: AZD1222 recipients seropositive at baseline numbered only 5 to 7. Per reports, nearly half of all spike-specific TCRs target regions that are unmutated in variants.

The count of this clone is one. Its specificity is unknown. Profiled with immunoSEQ multiplex PCR; TCRdb holds only in-frame clones, not every one. The table shows approximately 110,000 clones, with roughly 90% occurring only once. The ends were cut back, 1 base at V and 8 bases at J, with 6 bases in the middle. This CDR3 contains 12 residues. The V gene's germline CDR1 is MDHEN and CDR2 SYDVKM. Sequencing was performed on peripheral blood, taken on day 0 of MenACWY control vaccination. The TCR was taken from an adult in good health. The rearrangement links TRBV28 to TRBJ2-1; the D is unclear. CDR3: CASSLYRDEQFF. The CDR3 DNA reads TGTGCCAGCAGTTTATATCGTGATGAGCAGTTCTTC.